The 30 T cell receptor beta chains below were found in one sample sequenced in a study of human T cells and chemical hapten exposure. TCRdb recomputed calls from the RACE reads with MiXCR, one row per CDR3 protein. The sample has about 340,000 distinct CDR3 sequences, roughly 6.9% seen once. Stated time point: patch test 1, 2 weeks after DPC sensitization. Treatment indicated: therapeutic diphenylcyclopropenone sensitization with weekly scalp DPC. The material was whole blood, obtained in connection with sensitization to the hapten diphenylcyclopropenone (DPC). These receptors originate from a woman in her late teens or twenties with alopecia areata. Some clones in this sample may be carry-over from other donors' samples.

A few counts support this clonotype. J is TRBJ1-2 and V is TRBV10-3, with TRBD1 identical over 7 bases. With 0 bases clipped from V and 8 bases from J, the junction kept 9 bases outside the gene matches. Germline V gives CDR1 ENHRY, CDR2 SYGVKD. The CDR3 spans 15 residues. CDR3 bases: TGTGCCATCAGTGAGTCCATCGACAGGGCGTACGGCTACACCTTC. It codes for CAISESIDRAYGYTF.

In its sample, this clonotype was seen many times. The gene calls are TRBV7-2 and TRBJ1-1, with TRBD1 matching over 7 bases. The germline CDR1 and CDR2 sequences are SGHTA and FQGNSA. J gave up 4 bases and V 2 bases, and 7 bases lay outside the gene matches. CDR3 length: 15 residues. The CDR3: CASSLTLQGTTEAFF. CDR3 bases: TGTGCCAGCAGCTTAACGTTACAGGGGACCACTGAAGCTTTCTTT. The full variable domain, completed using reference TRBV7-2 and TRBJ1-1, is GAGVSQSPSNKVTEKGKDVELRCDPISGHTALYWYRQSLGQGLEFLIYFQGNSAPDKSGLPSDRFSAERTGGSVSTLTIQRTQQEDSAVYLCASSLTLQGTTEAFFGQGTRLTVV.

This chain joins TRBV12-3 or TRBV12-4 and TRBJ1-5, with TRBD1 identical over 8 bases. The V gene end was trimmed by 6 bases and the J gene end by 7 bases; junction bases not matched to a gene: 14. CDR3 length: 16 amino acids. CDR3 loop: CASSLTTGTGRQPQHF. The DNA for the CDR3 is TGTGCCAGCAGCTTAACGACAGGGACAGGAAGGCAGCCCCAGCATTTT.

In this sample, this clonotype turned up a few times. V is TRBV4-3 and J is TRBJ2-1; D remains unclear. This CDR3 is built from 15 residues. V dropped 0 bases and J dropped 0 bases, with 6 bases sitting between them. Germline assignment: CDR1 LGHNA and CDR2 YSLEER. CDR3: CASSQDGRSYNEQFF. The CDR3 DNA is TGCGCCAGCAGCCAAGACGGCCGCTCCTACAATGAGCAGTTCTTC.

In this sample, this clonotype turned up a few times. The chain uses TRBV27 and TRBJ1-5, with unresolved D. The CDR3 consists of 15 residues. The V end lost 8 bases, the J end lost 0 bases, and 14 bases lay between the germline ends. The germline gives CDR1 MNHEY, CDR2 SMNVEV (reference sequence). The CDR3 nucleotides read TGTGCCAGCGCCCTAGGAGGATATAGCAATCAGCCCCAGCATTTT. It yields the protein CASALGGYSNQPQHF.

The chain employs TRBV12-3 or TRBV12-4 and TRBJ1-2; D gene uncertain. This CDR3 has 15 residues. The V end was cut by 6 bases, the J end by 4 bases, with 18 bases between. CDR3 region: CASSLEEHEIYGYTF. CDR3 bases: TGTGCCAGCAGCCTGGAGGAGCATGAGATCTATGGCTACACCTTC.

This clonotype was counted ten times or more. This rearrangement joins TRBV12-2 to TRBJ1-5; the table calls TRBD1, which could not be checked here. TRBV12-2 counts as a pseudogene. The CDR3 is 17 residues long. CDR3 sequence: CASRPGVERGFNQPQHF. CDR3 nucleotides: TGTGCAAGTCGCCCAGGGGTGGAGAGGGGGTTTAATCAGCCCCAGCATTTT.

The V gene is TRBV6-5, the J gene TRBJ2-3; no definite D call. The CDR3 totals 13 residues. Germline V gives CDR1 MNHEY, CDR2 SVGAGI. With 8 bases removed from V and 2 bases from J, the gap between germline ends came to 11 bases. CDR3 sequence: CASQGPTTDTQYF. The CDR3 coding sequence is TGTGCCAGCCAAGGACCGACCACAGATACGCAGTATTTT.

Many counts were recorded for this clonotype. CDR3 DNA: TGTGCCAGCTCACCGCCGGTCAGAACAGATACGCAGTATTTT. This encodes CASSPPVRTDTQYF. This chain connects TRBV18 to TRBJ2-3; unclear D gene. Germline V gene sequence: CDR1 KGHSH, CDR2 LQKENI. The CDR3 consists of 14 residues. Between the trimmed V and J ends, which lost 3 bases and 3 bases, there was a span of 10 bases. Using reference TRBV18 and TRBJ2-3 for the parts outside the CDR3, the full variable domain is NAGVMQNPRHLVRRRGQEARLRCSPMKGHSHVYWYRQLPEEGLKFMVYLQKENIIDESGMPKERFSAEFPKEGPSILRIQQVVRGDSAAYFCASSPPVRTDTQYFGPGTRLTVL.

This clonotype was observed many times. Sequence at one end of the junction differs from germline and may be a read error. The chain recombines TRBV7-7 with TRBJ2-1; 7 nucleotides align to TRBD2. Germline V lookup: CDR1 SSHAT, CDR2 FNYEAQ (reference sequence). The CDR3 has 15 residues. The CDR3 here is CASSLSGASYNEQFF. The CDR3, as DNA: TGTGCTAGCAGCTTAAGCGGGGCTAGCTACAATGAGCAGTTCTTC.

The chain uses TRBV18 and TRBJ2-7; TRBD1 agrees at 9 bases. The CDR3 consists of 15 residues. Unmatched junction bases numbered 6, after V lost 4 bases and J lost 2 bases. The germline V gene has CDR1 KGHSH and CDR2 LQKENI. The CDR3 loop is CASSLGTGPPYEQYF. As DNA, the CDR3 is TGTGCCAGCTCACTAGGGACAGGGCCCCCCTACGAGCAGTACTTC. The whole variable domain, remainder taken from reference TRBV18 and TRBJ2-7, is NAGVMQNPRHLVRRRGQEARLRCSPMKGHSHVYWYRQLPEEGLKFMVYLQKENIIDESGMPKERFSAEFPKEGPSILRIQQVVRGDSAAYFCASSLGTGPPYEQYFGPGTRLTVT.

This clonotype was detected only a few times. This CDR3 is CSATKEDDRGINNEQFF. The CDR3 DNA sequence: TGCAGTGCAACGAAAGAGGACGACAGGGGAATCAACAATGAGCAGTTCTTC. The chain combines TRBV20-1 with TRBJ2-1; 8 positions agree with TRBD1. Trimming took 6 bases from V and 5 from J; bases not matched to a gene: 18. CDR1 and CDR2 from the germline V gene are DFQATT and SNEGSKA (reference sequence). CDR3 length: 17 amino acids.

This clonotype occurred a few times. The rearrangement uses TRBV3-1 and TRBJ1-2; 7 bases align to TRBD1. Germline CDR1 is LGHDT and CDR2 is YNNKEL (reference sequence). The junction had 12 bases not matched to a gene; V was cut back by 0 bases and J by 11 bases. This CDR3 spans 15 amino acids. CDR3 DNA sequence: TGTGCCAGCAGCCAAGAGCCCAGCCACAGGGGTTTGTACACCTTC. It encodes CASSQEPSHRGLYTF.

This clonotype was found many times. The chain links TRBV10-3 to TRBJ2-7, with a possible D match to TRBD1 (6 bases). The CDR3 runs 14 residues. CDR1 is ENHRY and CDR2 is SYGVKD in the germline V gene. V was clipped by 5 bases and J by 2 bases, with 13 bases between them. CDR3 loop: CAISNGRGTYEQYF. CDR3 sequence (DNA): TGTGCCATCAGTAATGGCAGGGGCACCTACGAGCAGTACTTC.

This clonotype was seen a handful of times. The chain carries TRBV12-3 or TRBV12-4 and TRBJ2-4; D may be TRBD1 (6 bases). CDR3 size: 14 residues. Trimming removed 6 bases at V and 6 bases at J, with 15 bases between. CDR3 nucleotide sequence: TGTGCCAGCAGACAAACGGAAGGGGGAAACATTCAGTACTTC. This gives the protein CASRQTEGGNIQYF.

V and J are TRBV6-6 and TRBJ1-2; the D is unclear. This CDR3 has 15 amino acids. Between the trimmed V and J ends, which lost 7 bases and 3 bases, there was a span of 18 bases. CDR1 is MNHNY and CDR2 is SVGAGI in the germline V gene (reference sequence). The CDR3 region is CASILSPQIDYGYTF. DNA of the CDR3: TGTGCCAGCATCCTGAGCCCGCAGATTGACTATGGCTACACCTTC.

This clonotype was detected only a few times. The rearrangement uses TRBV4-2 and TRBJ2-3; 9 bases match TRBD1. Per the germline V gene, CDR1 is LGHNA and CDR2 is YNFKEQ. The junction had 8 bases not matched to a gene; V was cut back by 5 bases and J by 2 bases. This CDR3 is 16 amino acids long. The CDR3 loop reads CASSKGTGSTTDTQYF. The CDR3 DNA is TGTGCCAGCAGCAAAGGGACAGGGAGTACCACAGATACGCAGTATTTT.

The gene calls are TRBV27 and TRBJ1-6; D call uncertain. The CDR3 is 14 residues long. V was shortened by 7 bases and J by 4 bases, with 11 bases between the two germline ends. Germline V lookup: CDR1 MNHEY, CDR2 SMNVEV (reference sequence). The CDR3 spells CASTQTVYNSPLHF. As DNA, the CDR3 is TGTGCCAGCACACAAACAGTGTATAATTCACCCCTCCACTTT.

The chain links TRBV9 to TRBJ2-6, with TRBD1 matching 11 bases. Germline values: CDR1 SGDLS, CDR2 YYNGEE. This CDR3 region has 16 residues. V shed 7 bases and J 0 bases; nucleotides not matched to a gene: 3. The CDR3 reads CASGQGAPSGANVLTF. CDR3 sequence (DNA): TGTGCCAGCGGACAGGGGGCACCCTCTGGGGCCAACGTCCTGACTTTC.

This rearrangement joins TRBV6-1 to TRBJ1-6; a weak D match, TRBD1 (6 bases). Trimming took 10 bases from V and 7 from J, leaving 14 bases between them. CDR1 is MNHNS and CDR2 is SASEGT in the germline V gene. This CDR3 is built from 13 residues. The DNA of the CDR3 is TGTGCCACGACGAGGGGGGCGAATTCACCCCTCCACTTT. Translating gives CATTRGANSPLHF.

This clonotype was recorded many times. The chain links TRBV28 to TRBJ2-5; TRBD1 might be the D (5 bases). Germline V gene data show CDR1 as MDHEN and CDR2 as SYDVKM. This CDR3 has 13 amino acids. Trimming pared 2 bases from V and 5 bases from J, leaving 9 bases between. The CDR3 loop reads CASSLGRVETQYF. CDR3 nucleotides: TGTGCCAGCAGTTTAGGCAGGGTGGAGACCCAGTACTTC.

The chain combines TRBV20-1 with TRBJ2-7; possibly TRBD1 for D (5 bases). The CDR3 covers 15 residues. Trimming removed 0 bases from V and 2 bases from J, with 14 bases in between. Germline-derived CDR1 and CDR2 are DFQATT and SNEGSKA (reference sequence). The CDR3 nucleotides are TGCAGTGCTAGAGATCCTAAGACAGTTACCTACGAGCAGTACTTC. Its translation: CSARDPKTVTYEQYF.

In its sample, this clonotype was seen many times. CDR3 loop: CASSQVLGTDTQYF. DNA of the CDR3: TGCGCCAGCAGCCAAGTTCTAGGCACAGATACGCAGTATTTT. This chain uses TRBV4-3 with TRBJ2-3; D is ambiguous. The V end was cut by 1 base, the J end by 1 base, with 6 bases between. Germline values: CDR1 LGHNA, CDR2 YSLEER. This CDR3 contains 14 residues.

This clonotype was observed a handful of times. The CDR3 nucleotides read TGTGCCAGCTCACCACCGCGCCTAGGTCTTTCAGATACGCAGTATTTT. Translated, it gives CASSPPRLGLSDTQYF. The rearrangement joins TRBV18 to TRBJ2-3; D not certain. Germline-derived CDR1 and CDR2 are KGHSH and LQKENI. Trimming left V 0 bases short and J 4 bases short, with 14 bases between. The CDR3 spans 16 residues.

In this sample, this clonotype turned up a few times. V usage is TRBV12-3 or TRBV12-4 and J usage is TRBJ2-1; 9 nucleotides match TRBD1. J gave up 6 bases and V 5 bases, and 8 bases lay outside the gene matches. The CDR3 length is 15 residues. The CDR3 region has the DNA TGTGCCAGCAGTATGGGACAGGGCATTGTCAATGAGCAGTTCTTC. Its translation: CASSMGQGIVNEQFF.

This clonotype was seen a handful of times. V and J are TRBV9 and TRBJ1-6; D unresolved. V was pared by 1 base and J by 9 bases, with 5 bases between. CDR1 is SGDLS, CDR2 YYNGEE, per germline. CDR3 size: 12 residues. In DNA form, the CDR3 reads TGTGCCAGCAGCGTACCAGGTTCACCCCTCCACTTT. Translated: CASSVPGSPLHF.

Remarks on this clonotype: A much larger clonotype is one base distant, so this may be a read error. V is TRBV4-3 and J is TRBJ1-2, with D maybe TRBD1 (5 bases). The V gene's germline CDR1 is LGHNA and CDR2 YSLEER. CDR3 length: 15 residues. The V gene lost 0 bases and the J gene lost 7 bases, with 15 bases spanning the gap. The CDR3 loop is CASSQDRGQAGGYTF. For the CDR3, the DNA is TGCGCCAGCAGCCAAGATCGCGGACAAGCGGGTGGCTACACCTTC.

This clonotype was seen repeatedly, ten times or more. The CDR3 protein is CASSFGLASGELFF. Written as DNA, the CDR3 is TGTGCCAGCAGCTTTGGCTTAGCGTCCGGGGAGCTGTTTTTT. The V and J genes are TRBV5-6 and TRBJ2-2; tentative D call: TRBD2 (5 bases). CDR3 length: 14 residues. Germline CDR1 SGHDT, CDR2 YYEEEE. V was clipped by 2 bases and J by 6 bases, with 11 bases between them.

The rearrangement links TRBV20-1 to TRBJ1-3, with 7 bases identical to TRBD1. V was pared by 6 bases and J by 4 bases, with 9 bases of the junction left unmatched. The germline gives CDR1 DFQATT, CDR2 SNEGSKA (reference sequence). The CDR3 length is 14 residues. In DNA form, the CDR3 reads TGCAGTGCAAGACCCGGGACAGCAGGAAACACCATATATTTT. Its translation: CSARPGTAGNTIYF.

Only a few counts were recorded for this clonotype. The chain has TRBV12-5 and TRBJ2-1; no clear D gene. V lost 0 bases and J lost 7, with 7 bases in between. The CDR3 length is 13 residues. CDR1 and CDR2 from the germline V gene are LGHNT and FRNRAP. The CDR3 loop reads CASGLVGWNEQFF. The CDR3 coding sequence is TGTGCTAGTGGTTTGGTCGGGTGGAATGAGCAGTTCTTC.